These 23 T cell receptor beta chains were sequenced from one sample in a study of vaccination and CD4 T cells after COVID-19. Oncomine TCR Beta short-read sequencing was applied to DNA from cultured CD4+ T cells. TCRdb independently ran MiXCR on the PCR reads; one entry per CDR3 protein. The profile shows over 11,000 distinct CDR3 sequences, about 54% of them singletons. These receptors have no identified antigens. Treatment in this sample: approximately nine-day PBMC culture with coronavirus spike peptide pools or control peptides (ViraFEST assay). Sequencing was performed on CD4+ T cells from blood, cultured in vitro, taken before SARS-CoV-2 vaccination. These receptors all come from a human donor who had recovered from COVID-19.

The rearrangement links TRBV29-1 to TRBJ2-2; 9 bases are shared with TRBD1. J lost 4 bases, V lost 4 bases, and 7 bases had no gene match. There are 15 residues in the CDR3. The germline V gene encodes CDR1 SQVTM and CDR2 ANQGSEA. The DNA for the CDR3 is TGCAGCGTTGGCGTGGCGGGACAGGGCACCGGGGAGCTGTTTTTT. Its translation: CSVGVAGQGTGELFF.

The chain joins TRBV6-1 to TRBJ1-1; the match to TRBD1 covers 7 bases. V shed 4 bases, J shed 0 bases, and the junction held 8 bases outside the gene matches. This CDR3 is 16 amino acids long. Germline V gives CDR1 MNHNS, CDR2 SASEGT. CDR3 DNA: TGTGCCAGCAGTGCACGACAGGGCGCCATGAACACTGAAGCTTTCTTT. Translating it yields CASSARQGAMNTEAFF.

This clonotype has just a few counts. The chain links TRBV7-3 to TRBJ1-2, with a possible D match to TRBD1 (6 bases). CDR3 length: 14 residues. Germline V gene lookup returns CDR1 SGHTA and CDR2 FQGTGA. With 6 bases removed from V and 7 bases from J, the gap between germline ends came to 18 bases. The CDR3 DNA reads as TGTGCCAGCAGGACAACAGGGCAGAGTGGTGGCTACACCTTC. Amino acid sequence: CASRTTGQSGGYTF.

The DNA of the CDR3 is TGTGCCAGCAGCCCCCGGACGGGCATGAGAGCTAACTATGGCTACACCTTC. As protein: CASSPRTGMRANYGYTF. The chain joins TRBV7-2 to TRBJ1-2; D ambiguous. Germline V lookup: CDR1 SGHTA, CDR2 FQGNSA. V dropped 5 bases and J dropped 0 bases, with 19 bases sitting between them. The CDR3 is made up of 17 amino acids.

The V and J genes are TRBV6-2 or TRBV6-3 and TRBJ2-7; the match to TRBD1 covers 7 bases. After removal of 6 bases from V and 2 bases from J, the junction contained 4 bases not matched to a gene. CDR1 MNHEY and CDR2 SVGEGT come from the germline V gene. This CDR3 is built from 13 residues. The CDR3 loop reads CASSGTDTYEQYF. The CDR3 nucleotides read TGTGCCAGCAGCGGGACAGACACCTACGAGCAGTACTTC.

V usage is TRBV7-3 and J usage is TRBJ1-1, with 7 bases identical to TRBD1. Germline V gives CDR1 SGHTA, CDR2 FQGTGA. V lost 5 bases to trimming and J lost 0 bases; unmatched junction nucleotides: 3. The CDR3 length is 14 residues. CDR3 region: CASSRTGMNTEAFF. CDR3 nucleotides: TGTGCCAGCAGCCGGACAGGAATGAACACTGAAGCTTTCTTT. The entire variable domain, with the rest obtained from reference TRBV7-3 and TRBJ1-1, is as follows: GAGVSQTPSNKVTEKGKYVELRCDPISGHTALYWYRQSLGQGPEFLIYFQGTGAADDSGLPNDRFFAVRPEGSVSTLKIQRTERGDSAVYLCASSRTGMNTEAFFGQGTRLTVV.

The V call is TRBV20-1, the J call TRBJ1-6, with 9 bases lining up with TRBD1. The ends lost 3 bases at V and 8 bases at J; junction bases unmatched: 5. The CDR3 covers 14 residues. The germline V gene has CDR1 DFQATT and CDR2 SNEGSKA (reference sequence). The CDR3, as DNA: TGCAGTGCTAGCCCGGGACAGGGTTATTCACCCCTCCACTTT. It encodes CSASPGQGYSPLHF.

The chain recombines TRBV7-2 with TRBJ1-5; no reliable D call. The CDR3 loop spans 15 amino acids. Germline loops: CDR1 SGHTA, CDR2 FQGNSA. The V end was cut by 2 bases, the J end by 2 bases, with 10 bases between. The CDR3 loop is CASSLSGAGNQPQHF. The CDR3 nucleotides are TGTGCCAGCAGCTTAAGCGGCGCGGGCAATCAGCCCCAGCATTTT.

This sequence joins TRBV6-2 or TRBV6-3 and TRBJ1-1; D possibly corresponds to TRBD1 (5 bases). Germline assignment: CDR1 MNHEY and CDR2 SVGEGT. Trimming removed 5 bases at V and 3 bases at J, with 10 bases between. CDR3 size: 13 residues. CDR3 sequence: CASSGQGYTEAFF. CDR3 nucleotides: TGTGCCAGCAGTGGGCAGGGTTACACTGAAGCTTTCTTT.

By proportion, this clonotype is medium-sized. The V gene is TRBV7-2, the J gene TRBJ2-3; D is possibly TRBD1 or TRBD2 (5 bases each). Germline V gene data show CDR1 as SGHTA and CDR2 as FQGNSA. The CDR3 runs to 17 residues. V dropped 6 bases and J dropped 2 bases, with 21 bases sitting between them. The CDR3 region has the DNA TGTGCCAGCAGTGGGACCTTGGCGCCCACCCACACAGATACGCAGTATTTT. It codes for CASSGTLAPTHTDTQYF.

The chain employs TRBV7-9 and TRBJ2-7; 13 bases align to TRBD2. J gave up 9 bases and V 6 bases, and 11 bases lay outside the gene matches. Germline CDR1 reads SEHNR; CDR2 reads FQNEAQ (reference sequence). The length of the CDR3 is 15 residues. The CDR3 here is CASSPLAGGPGGQYF. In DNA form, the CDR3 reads TGTGCCAGCAGTCCACTAGCGGGGGGGCCGGGCGGGCAGTACTTC.

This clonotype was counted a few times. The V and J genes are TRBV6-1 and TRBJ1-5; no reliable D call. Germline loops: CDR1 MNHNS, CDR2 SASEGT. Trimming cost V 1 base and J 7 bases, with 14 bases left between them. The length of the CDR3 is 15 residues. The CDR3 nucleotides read TGTGCCAGCAGTGAAGGGGAGGTTACGGGACAGCCCCAGCATTTT. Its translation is CASSEGEVTGQPQHF.

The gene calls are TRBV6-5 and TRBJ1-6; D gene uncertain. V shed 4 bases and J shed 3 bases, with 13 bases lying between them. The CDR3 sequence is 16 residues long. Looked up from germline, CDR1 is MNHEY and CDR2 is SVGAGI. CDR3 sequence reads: CASSSGGDGYNSPLHF. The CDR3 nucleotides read TGTGCCAGCAGTTCCGGCGGGGATGGCTATAATTCACCCCTCCACTTT.

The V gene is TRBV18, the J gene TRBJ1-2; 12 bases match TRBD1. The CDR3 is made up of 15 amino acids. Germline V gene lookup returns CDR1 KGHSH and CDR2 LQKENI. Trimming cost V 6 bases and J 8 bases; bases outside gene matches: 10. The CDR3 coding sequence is TGTGCCAGCTCGCCTTTTGGGACAGGGGGCGAAGGCTACACCTTC. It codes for CASSPFGTGGEGYTF.

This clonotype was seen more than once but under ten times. In DNA, the CDR3 is TGTGCCAGCATCATTGCAGGGGGTAATAATTCACCCCTCCACTTT. Protein product: CASIIAGGNNSPLHF. The genes are TRBV6-1 and TRBJ1-6, with TRBD1 matching over 7 bases. The CDR3 runs to 15 residues. Germline V gene sequence: CDR1 MNHNS, CDR2 SASEGT. The trim removed 7 bases at V and 5 bases at J, leaving 8 bases unmatched.

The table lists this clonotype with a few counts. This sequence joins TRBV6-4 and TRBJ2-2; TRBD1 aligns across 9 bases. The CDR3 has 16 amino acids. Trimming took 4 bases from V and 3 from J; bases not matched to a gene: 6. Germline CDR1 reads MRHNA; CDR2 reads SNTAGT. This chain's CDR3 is CASSAGTGRDTGELFF. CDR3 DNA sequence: TGTGCCAGCAGTGCGGGGACAGGGCGGGACACCGGGGAGCTGTTTTTT.

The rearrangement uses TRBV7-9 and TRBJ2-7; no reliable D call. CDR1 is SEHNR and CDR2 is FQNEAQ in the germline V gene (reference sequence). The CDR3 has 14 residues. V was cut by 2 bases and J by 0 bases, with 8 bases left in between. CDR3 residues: CASSLSPGSYEQYF. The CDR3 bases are TGTGCCAGCAGCTTAAGTCCGGGCTCCTACGAGCAGTACTTC.

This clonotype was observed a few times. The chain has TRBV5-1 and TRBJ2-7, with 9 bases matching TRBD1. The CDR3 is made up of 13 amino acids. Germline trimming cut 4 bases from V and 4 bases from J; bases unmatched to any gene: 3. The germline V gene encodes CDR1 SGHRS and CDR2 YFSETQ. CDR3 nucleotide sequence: TGCGCCAGCAGCGACAGGGGGACTTACGAGCAGTACTTC. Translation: CASSDRGTYEQYF.

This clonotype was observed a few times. The CDR3 loop is CSARQGATKNIQYF. The CDR3 bases are TGCAGTGCTCGACAGGGGGCGACCAAAAACATTCAGTACTTC. This rearrangement joins TRBV20-1 to TRBJ2-4; TRBD1 aligns across 10 bases. CDR3 length: 14 amino acids. The J segment lost 2 bases and the V segment lost 5 bases, leaving 3 bases of the junction unmatched. The germline CDR1 and CDR2 sequences are DFQATT and SNEGSKA (reference sequence).

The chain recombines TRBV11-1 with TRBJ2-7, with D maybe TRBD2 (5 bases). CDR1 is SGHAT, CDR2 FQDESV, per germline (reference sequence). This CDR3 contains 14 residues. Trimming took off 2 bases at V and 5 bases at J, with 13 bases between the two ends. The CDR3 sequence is CASSLIGGSDEQYF. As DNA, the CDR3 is TGTGCCAGCAGCTTAATAGGCGGGTCGGACGAGCAGTACTTC.

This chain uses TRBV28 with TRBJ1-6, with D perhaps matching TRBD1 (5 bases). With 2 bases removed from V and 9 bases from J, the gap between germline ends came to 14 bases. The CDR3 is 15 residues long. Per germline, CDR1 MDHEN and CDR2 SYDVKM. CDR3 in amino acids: CASSLRGAGSSPLHF. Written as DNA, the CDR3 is TGTGCCAGCAGTTTAAGAGGGGCCGGGAGTTCACCCCTCCACTTT.

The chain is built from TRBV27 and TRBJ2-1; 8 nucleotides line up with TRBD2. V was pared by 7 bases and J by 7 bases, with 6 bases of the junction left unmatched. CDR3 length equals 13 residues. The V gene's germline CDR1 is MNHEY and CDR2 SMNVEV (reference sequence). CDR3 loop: CASKTGGNNEQFF. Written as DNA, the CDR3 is TGTGCCAGCAAAACGGGAGGGAATAATGAGCAGTTCTTC.

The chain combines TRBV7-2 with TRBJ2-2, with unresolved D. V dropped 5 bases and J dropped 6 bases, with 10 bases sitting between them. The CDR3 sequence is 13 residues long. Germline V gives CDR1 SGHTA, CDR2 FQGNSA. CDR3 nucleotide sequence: TGTGCCAGCAGCACCCGACAAGCCGGGGAGCTGTTTTTT. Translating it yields CASSTRQAGELFF.